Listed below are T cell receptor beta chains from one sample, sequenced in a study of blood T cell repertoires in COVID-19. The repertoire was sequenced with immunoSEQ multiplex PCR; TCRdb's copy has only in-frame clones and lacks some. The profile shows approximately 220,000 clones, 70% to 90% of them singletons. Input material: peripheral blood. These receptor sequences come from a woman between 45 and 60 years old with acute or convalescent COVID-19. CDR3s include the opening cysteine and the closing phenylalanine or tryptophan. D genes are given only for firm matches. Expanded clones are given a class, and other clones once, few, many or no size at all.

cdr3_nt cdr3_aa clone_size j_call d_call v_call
TGCAGCGTGACGATCGGACTGCAATACAATGAGCAGTTCTTC CSVTIGLQYNEQFF - TRBJ2-1 - TRBV29-1
TGCGCCAGCAGCGAATCACCAACTGCCGGGACTCCAGATCAGCCCCAGCATTTT CASSESPTAGTPDQPQHF - TRBJ1-5 - TRBV4-1
TGTGCCAGCAGCTTAGGACTGAGTGGGCCCCAGCATTTT CASSLGLSGPQHF - TRBJ1-5 - TRBV11-2
TGTGCCAGCAGCCAAACCCAACGGAGCTATGGCTACACCTTC CASSQTQRSYGYTF - TRBJ1-2 - TRBV3-1/TRBV3-2
TGTGCCAGCAGCCGCCCCCTGCGAGCTTTCTTT CASSRPLRAFF - TRBJ1-1 - TRBV11-2
TGTGCCAGCAGTTCGGGACAGGGGGTTGAAGCTTTCTTT CASSSGQGVEAFF - TRBJ1-1 TRBD1 TRBV27
TGTGCCAGCAGTCCATCACTAGCGGGGGGCGGGGAGCTGTTTTTT CASSPSLAGGGELFF once TRBJ2-2 TRBD2 TRBV6-5
TGCGCCAGCAGCCGAACTAGCGGGGAGTCCTACAATGAGCAGTTCTTC CASSRTSGESYNEQFF - TRBJ2-1 TRBD2 TRBV4-1
TGCAGTCCCGGCGGTCGAGAGACCCAGTACTTC CSPGGRETQYF - TRBJ2-5 - TRBV20-1
TGTGCCATCAGCCCGGGGGGGGTCTATAATTCACCCCTCCACTTT CAISPGGVYNSPLHF - TRBJ1-6 - TRBV10-3
TGTGCCAGCAGGGCGGGACTAGCGGGAGGGAACACCGGGGAGCTGTTTTTT CASRAGLAGGNTGELFF - TRBJ2-2 TRBD2 TRBV5-4
TGTGCCAGCTCACCACCCGGGGAGACCCAGTACTTC CASSPPGETQYF - TRBJ2-5 - TRBV18
TGTGCCAGCAGCTCCGGTGATATTGGAAACACCATATATTTT CASSSGDIGNTIYF - TRBJ1-3 - TRBV5-6
TGTGCCAGCAGCAAACAGGGGGCGGACACTGAAGCTTTCTTT CASSKQGADTEAFF - TRBJ1-1 TRBD1 TRBV6-2/TRBV6-3